The sequence of this T cell receptor (beta chain) was determined in a study of cytomegalovirus exposure and HLA in healthy donors. As for the study in general: Of roughly 400 genotyped donors, around 76% clustered with self-reported Caucasian donors.

To note about this clone: As yet, its antigen is unknown.

Whole-study results and caveats: An analysis was carried out later, and it reportedly showed fewer N-insertions in an Asian-associated ancestry cluster than the roughly 670-donor mean. Most observed TCR sequences were rare, whereas some public TCRs were detected in many donors. In an earlier analysis, productive rearrangement rates for most beta V segments clustered near 87% or 30%.

60 Vbeta and 13 Jbeta primers were used in PCR. The repertoire was sequenced with immunoSEQ multiplex PCR; TCRdb's copy has only in-frame clones and lacks some. The sample has approximately 220,000 clones; 76% are singletons. Trimming left V 5 bases short and J 1 base short, with 15 bases between. The CDR3 is 16 residues long. Per the germline V gene, CDR1 is LNHDA and CDR2 is SQIVND (reference sequence). Sequencing was performed on PBMCs. This TCR came from a young man in good health and CMV-seronegative. The chain is built from TRBV19 and TRBJ2-4; D may be TRBD2 (6 bases). The CDR3 loop reads CASSLWRERAKNIQYF. CDR3 nucleotide sequence: TGTGCCAGTAGTCTTTGGAGGGAGCGCGCCAAAAACATTCAGTACTTC.